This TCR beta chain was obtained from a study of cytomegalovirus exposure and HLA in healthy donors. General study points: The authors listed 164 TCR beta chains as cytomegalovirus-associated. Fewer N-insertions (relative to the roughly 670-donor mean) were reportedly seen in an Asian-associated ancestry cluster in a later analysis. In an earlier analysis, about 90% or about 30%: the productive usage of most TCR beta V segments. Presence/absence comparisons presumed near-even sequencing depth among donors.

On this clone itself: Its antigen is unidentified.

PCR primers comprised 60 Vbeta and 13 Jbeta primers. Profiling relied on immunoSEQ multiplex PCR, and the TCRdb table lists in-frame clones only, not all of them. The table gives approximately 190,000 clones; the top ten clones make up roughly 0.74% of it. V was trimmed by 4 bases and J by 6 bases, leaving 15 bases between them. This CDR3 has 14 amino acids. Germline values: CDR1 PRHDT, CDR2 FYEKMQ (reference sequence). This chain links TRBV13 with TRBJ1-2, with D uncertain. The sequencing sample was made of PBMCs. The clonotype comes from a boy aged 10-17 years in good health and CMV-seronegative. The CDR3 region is CASSSAVEWDGYTF. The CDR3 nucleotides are TGTGCCAGCAGCTCAGCAGTGGAGTGGGATGGCTACACCTTC.